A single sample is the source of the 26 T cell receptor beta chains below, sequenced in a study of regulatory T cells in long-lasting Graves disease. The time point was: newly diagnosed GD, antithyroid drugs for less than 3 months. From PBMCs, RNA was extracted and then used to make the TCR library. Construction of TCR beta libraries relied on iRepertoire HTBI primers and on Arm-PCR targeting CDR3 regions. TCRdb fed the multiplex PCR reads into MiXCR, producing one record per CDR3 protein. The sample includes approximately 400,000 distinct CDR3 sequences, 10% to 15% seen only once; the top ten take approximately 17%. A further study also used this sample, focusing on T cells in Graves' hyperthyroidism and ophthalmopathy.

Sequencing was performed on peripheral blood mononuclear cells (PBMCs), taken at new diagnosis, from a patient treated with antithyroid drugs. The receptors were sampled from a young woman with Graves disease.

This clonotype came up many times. The CDR3 nucleotides are TGTGCCAGCAGTTTCTCAGGTTTCGGCTCCCCAACGGCGGAGGATTCACCCCTCCACTTT. It encodes CASSFSGFGSPTAEDSPLHF. The chain carries TRBV28 and TRBJ1-6; D remains ambiguous. Germline CDR1 is MDHEN and CDR2 is SYDVKM. Trimming removed 3 bases at V and 8 bases at J, with 29 bases between. This CDR3 contains 20 residues.

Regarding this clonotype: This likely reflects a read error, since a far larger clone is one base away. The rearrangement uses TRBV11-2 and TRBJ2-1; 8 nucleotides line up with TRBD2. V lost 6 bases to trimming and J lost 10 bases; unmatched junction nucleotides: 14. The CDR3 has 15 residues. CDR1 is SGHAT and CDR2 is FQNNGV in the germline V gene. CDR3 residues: CASRTIAGSSYEQFF. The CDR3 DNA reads TGTGCCAGCAGGACTATAGCGGGAAGCTCCTACGAGCAGTTCTTC.

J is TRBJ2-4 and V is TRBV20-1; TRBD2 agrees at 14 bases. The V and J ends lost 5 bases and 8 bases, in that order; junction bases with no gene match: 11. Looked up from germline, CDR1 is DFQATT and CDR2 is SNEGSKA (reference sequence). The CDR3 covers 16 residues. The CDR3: CSARLTSGRAWYIQYF. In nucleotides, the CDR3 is TGCAGTGCTCGTTTGACTAGCGGGAGGGCCTGGTACATTCAGTACTTC.

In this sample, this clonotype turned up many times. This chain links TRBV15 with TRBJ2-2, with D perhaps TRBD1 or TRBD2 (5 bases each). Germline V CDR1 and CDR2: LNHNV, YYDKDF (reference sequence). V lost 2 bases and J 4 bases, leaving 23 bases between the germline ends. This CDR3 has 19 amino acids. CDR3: CATSRPSSYGGWFTGELFF. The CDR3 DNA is TGTGCCACCAGCAGACCATCCAGTTATGGGGGTTGGTTCACCGGGGAGCTGTTTTTT.

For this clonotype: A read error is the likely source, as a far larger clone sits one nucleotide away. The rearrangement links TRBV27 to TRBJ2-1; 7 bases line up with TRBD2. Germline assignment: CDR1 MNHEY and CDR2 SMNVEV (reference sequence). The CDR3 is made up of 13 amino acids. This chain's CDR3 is CASSYTEWREQLF. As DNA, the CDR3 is TGTGCCAGCAGTTACACCGAGTGGCGGGAGCAGCTCTTC.

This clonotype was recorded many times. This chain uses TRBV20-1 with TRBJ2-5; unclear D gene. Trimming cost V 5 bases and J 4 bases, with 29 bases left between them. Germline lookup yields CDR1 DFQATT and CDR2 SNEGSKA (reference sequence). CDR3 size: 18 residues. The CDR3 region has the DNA TGCAGTGCTGAAAGACTCAGCGCCATAGGCCAGCTCAGAGAGACCCAGTACTTC. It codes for CSAERLSAIGQLRETQYF.

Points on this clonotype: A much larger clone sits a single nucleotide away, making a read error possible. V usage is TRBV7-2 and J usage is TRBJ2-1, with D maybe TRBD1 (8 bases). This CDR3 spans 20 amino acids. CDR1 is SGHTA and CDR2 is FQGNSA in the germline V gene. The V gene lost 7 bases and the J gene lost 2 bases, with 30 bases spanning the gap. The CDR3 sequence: CASTQGAGDTYTTPYNEQFF. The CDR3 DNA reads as TGTGCCAGCACCCAGGGGGCGGGGGACACCTATACAACCCCCTACAATGAGCAGTTCTTC.

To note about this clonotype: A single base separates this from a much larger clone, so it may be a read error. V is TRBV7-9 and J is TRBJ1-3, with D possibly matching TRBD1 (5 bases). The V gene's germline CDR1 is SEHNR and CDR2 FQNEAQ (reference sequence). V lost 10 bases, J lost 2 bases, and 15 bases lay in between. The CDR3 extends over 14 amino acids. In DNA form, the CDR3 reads TGTGCCAACTCACGGGGGGTTGCTGGAAACACCATATATTTT. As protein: CANSRGVAGNTIYF.

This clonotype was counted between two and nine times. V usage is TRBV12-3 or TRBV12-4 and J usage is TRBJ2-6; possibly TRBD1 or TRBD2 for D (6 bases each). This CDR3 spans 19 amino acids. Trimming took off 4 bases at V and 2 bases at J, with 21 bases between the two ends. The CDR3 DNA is TGTGCCAGCAGTTCGCGCTCCAGGGGACTCTCGCCTGGGGCCAACGTCCTGACTTTC. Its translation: CASSSRSRGLSPGANVLTF.

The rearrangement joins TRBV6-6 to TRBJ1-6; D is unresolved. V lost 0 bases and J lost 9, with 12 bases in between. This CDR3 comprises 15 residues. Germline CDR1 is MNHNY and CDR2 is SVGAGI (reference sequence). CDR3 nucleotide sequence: TGTGCCAGCAGTTACTCGATCGGGAGAGGTTCACCCCTCCACTTT. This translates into CASSYSIGRGSPLHF.

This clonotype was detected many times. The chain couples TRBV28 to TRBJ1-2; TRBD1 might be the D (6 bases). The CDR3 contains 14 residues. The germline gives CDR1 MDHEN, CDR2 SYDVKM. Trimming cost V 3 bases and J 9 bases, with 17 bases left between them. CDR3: CASSFRGRTVSYTF. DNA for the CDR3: TGTGCCAGCAGTTTTAGGGGAAGGACAGTAAGCTACACCTTC.

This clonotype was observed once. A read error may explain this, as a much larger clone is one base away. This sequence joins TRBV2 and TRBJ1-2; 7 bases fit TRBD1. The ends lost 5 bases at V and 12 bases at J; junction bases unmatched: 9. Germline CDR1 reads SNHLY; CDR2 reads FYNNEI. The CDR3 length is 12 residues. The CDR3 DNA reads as TGTGCCAGCAGTCCCCCAGGACAGGTCAACACCTTC. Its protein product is CASSPPGQVNTF.

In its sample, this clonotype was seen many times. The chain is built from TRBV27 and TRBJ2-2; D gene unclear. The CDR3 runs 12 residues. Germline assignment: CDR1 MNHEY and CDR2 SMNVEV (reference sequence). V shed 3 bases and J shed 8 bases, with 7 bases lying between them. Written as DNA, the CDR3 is TGTGCCAGCAGTTTGACACAGGGGGAGCTGTTTTTT. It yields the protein CASSLTQGELFF.

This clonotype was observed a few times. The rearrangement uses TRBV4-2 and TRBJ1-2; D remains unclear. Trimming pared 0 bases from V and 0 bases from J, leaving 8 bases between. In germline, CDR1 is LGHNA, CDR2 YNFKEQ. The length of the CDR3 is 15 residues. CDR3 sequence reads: CASSQDAGSNYGYTF. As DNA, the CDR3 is TGTGCCAGCAGCCAAGATGCGGGTTCTAACTATGGCTACACCTTC.

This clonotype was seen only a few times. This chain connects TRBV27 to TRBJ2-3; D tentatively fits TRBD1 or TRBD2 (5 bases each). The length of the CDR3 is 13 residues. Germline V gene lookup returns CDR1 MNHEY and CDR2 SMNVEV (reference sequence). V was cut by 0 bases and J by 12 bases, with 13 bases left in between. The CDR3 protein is CASSLSGTLSQYF. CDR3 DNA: TGTGCCAGCAGTTTATCGGGGACCCTGAGCCAGTATTTT.

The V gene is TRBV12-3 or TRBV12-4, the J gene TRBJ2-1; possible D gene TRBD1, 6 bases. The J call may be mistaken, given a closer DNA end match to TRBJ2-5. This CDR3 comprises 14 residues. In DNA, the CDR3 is TGTGCCAGCAGCCTTAAAGGGGGAGCAGAGACCCAGTACTTC. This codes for CASSLKGGAETQYF.

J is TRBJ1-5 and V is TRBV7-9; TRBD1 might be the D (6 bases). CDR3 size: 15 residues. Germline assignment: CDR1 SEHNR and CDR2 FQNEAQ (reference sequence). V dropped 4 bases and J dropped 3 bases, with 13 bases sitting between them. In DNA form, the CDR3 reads TGTGCCAGCAGCTCTGGTGGGGGGCTCAATCAGCCCCAGCATTTT. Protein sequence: CASSSGGGLNQPQHF.

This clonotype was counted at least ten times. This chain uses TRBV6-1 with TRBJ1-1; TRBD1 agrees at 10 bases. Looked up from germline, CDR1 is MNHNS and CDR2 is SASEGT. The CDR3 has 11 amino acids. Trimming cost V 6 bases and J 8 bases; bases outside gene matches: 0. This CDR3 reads CASRDRGEAFF. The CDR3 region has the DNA TGTGCCAGCAGGGACAGGGGGGAAGCTTTCTTT.

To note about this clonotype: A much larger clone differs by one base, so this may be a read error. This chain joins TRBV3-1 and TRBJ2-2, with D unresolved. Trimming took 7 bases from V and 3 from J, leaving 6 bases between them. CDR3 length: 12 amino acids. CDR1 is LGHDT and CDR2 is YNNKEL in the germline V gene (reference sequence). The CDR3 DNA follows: TGTGCCAGCAACCGTGACACCGGGGAGCTGTTTTTT. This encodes CASNRDTGELFF.

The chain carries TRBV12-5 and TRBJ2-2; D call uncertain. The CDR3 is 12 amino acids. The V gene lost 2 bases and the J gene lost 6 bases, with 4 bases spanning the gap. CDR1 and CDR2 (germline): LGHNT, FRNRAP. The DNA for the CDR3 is TGTGCTAGTGGTTTGTGGGCCGGGGAGCTGTTTTTT. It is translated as CASGLWAGELFF.

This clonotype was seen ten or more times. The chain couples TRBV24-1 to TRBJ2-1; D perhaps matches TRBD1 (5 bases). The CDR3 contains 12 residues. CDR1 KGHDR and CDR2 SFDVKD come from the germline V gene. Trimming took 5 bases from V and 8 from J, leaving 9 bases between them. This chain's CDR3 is CATSGQGYEQFF. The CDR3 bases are TGTGCCACCAGTGGCCAGGGCTATGAGCAGTTCTTC.

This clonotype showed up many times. For the CDR3, the DNA is TGTGCCAGCAGCCGCTCGGGACTAGCGGGGGGCAGCTACAATGAGCAGTTCTTC. Translated, it gives CASSRSGLAGGSYNEQFF. The chain couples TRBV28 to TRBJ2-1; TRBD2 matches at 15 bases. Germline trimming cut 6 bases from V and 3 bases from J; bases unmatched to any gene: 9. Per germline, CDR1 MDHEN and CDR2 SYDVKM. The CDR3 is made up of 18 amino acids.

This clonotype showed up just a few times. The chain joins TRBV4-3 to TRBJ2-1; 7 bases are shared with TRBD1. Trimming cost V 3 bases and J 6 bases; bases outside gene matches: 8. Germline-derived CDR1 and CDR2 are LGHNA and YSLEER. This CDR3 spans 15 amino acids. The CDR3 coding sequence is TGCGCCAGCAGCCAGAGGGGGCTCTGGAGCAATGAGCAGTTCTTC. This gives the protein CASSQRGLWSNEQFF.

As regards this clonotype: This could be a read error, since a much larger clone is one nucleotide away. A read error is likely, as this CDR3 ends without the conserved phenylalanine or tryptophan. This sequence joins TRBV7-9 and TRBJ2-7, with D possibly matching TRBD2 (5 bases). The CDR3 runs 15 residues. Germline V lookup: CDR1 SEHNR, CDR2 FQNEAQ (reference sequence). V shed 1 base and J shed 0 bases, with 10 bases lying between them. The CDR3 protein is CASSLGGPISYEQYS. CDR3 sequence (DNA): TGTGCCAGCAGCTTAGGAGGGCCGATCTCCTACGAGCAGTACTCC.

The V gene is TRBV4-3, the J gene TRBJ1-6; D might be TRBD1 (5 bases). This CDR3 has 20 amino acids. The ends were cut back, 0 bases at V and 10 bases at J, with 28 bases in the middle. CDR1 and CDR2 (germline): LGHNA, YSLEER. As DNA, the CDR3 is TGCGCCAGCAGCCAAGAAGTTGTCGGAGGGCGGGGGTGGATTGAATCACCCCTCCACTTT. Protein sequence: CASSQEVVGGRGWIESPLHF.

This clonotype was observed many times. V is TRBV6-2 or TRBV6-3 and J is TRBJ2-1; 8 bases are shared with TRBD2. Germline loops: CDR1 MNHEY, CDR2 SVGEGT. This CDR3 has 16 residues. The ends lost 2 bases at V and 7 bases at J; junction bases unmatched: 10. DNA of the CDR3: TGTGCCAGCAGTTACACGGGGGGGGGAAAGGAGAATGAGCAGTTCTTC. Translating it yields CASSYTGGGKENEQFF.